This TCR beta chain was captured by sequencing in a study of T cell responses to AZD1222 COVID-19 vaccine. Profiled with immunoSEQ multiplex PCR; TCRdb holds only in-frame clones, not every one. The profile covers more than 250,000 clones, with 90% to 95% appearing a single time and 0.55% taken by the ten largest. Only one count was recorded for this clone. V was cut by 5 bases and J by 2 bases, with 18 bases left in between. The germline CDR1 and CDR2 sequences are SGHDT and YYEEEE. This CDR3 contains 16 residues. This TCR derives from an adult in good health. Here the sequenced sample was peripheral blood, taken on day 0 of AZD1222 vaccination. The J gene is TRBJ2-3, the V gene TRBV5-6; a weak D match, TRBD2 (6 bases). The CDR3 nucleotides read TGTGCCAGCAGACAAGGGCGGGGATACTACACAGATACGCAGTATTTT. It translates to CASRQGRGYYTDTQYF. The full variable domain, with the rest looked up from reference TRBV5-6 and TRBJ2-3, is DAGVTQSPTHLIKTRGQQVTLRCSPKSGHDTVSWYQQALGQGPQFIFQYYEEEERQRGNFPDRFSGHQFPNYSSELNVNALLLGDSALYLCASRQGRGYYTDTQYFGPGTRLTVL.